The present T cell receptor beta chain was sequenced within a study of blood T cell repertoires in COVID-19. Germline CDR1 LNHDA, CDR2 SQIVND (reference sequence). The CDR3 extends over 19 amino acids. Trimming removed 0 bases at V and 7 bases at J, with 26 bases between. Using immunoSEQ multiplex PCR, the repertoire was profiled, and TCRdb retains in-frame clones only, with some absent. The repertoire holds about 200,000 clones, with approximately 80% as singletons. The chain links TRBV19 to TRBJ2-3; D may be TRBD2 (5 bases). Sample: peripheral blood. The sequence came from a human donor with acute or convalescent COVID-19. The donor label of this sample is uncertain. DNA of the CDR3: TGTGCCAGTAGTATAGATCCACCGGGGTTAGCTCTGGGTAGAAATACGCAGTATTTT. Protein product: CASSIDPPGLALGRNTQYF.